The 10 T cell receptor beta chains below were found in one sample sequenced in a study of blood T cell repertoires in COVID-19. Measured with immunoSEQ multiplex PCR; TCRdb has only the in-frame clones, and not every one. This sample yields 30,000 to 40,000 clones, of which about nine tenths are seen a single time; less than 20% belongs to the top ten. Specimen: peripheral blood. The receptors were gathered from a woman aged 30 to 39 in a cohort sampled during active COVID-19.

This chain connects TRBV15 to TRBJ1-1, with TRBD1 identical over 7 bases. Germline CDR1 LNHNV, CDR2 YYDKDF (reference sequence). The CDR3 is 14 residues long. The ends lost 2 bases at V and 10 bases at J; junction bases unmatched: 10. The CDR3 region is CATSRRNRGRGAFF. The CDR3 DNA is TGTGCCACCAGCAGACGCAACAGGGGCCGGGGAGCTTTCTTT.

This sequence joins TRBV19 and TRBJ2-2; the D is unclear. The germline CDR1 and CDR2 sequences are LNHDA and SQIVND (reference sequence). Trimming cost V 6 bases and J 0 bases, with 8 bases left between them. CDR3 length equals 14 residues. Here the CDR3 DNA reads TGTGCCAGTAGCCTCCTAGCGAACACCGGGGAGCTGTTTTTT. This gives the protein CASSLLANTGELFF.

The chain links TRBV27 to TRBJ1-2; D might be TRBD1 (6 bases). Trimming shortened V by 0 bases and J by 2 bases, and 10 bases separated the two germline ends. The CDR3 loop spans 15 amino acids. Per germline, CDR1 MNHEY and CDR2 SMNVEV (reference sequence). This CDR3 is CASSLSVTGNYGYTF. The CDR3 DNA reads TGTGCCAGCAGTTTATCCGTAACAGGGAACTATGGCTACACCTTC.

This chain joins TRBV24-1 and TRBJ1-6; a possible D gene is TRBD1 (6 bases). V was trimmed by 9 bases and J by 7 bases, leaving 12 bases between them. Germline V CDR1 and CDR2: KGHDR, SFDVKD. The CDR3 runs 13 residues. The CDR3 loop is CATAWGQNSPLHF. CDR3 DNA sequence: TGTGCCACCGCCTGGGGGCAGAATTCACCCCTCCACTTT.

The chain has TRBV30 and TRBJ1-2; D uncertain. The V and J ends lost 2 bases and 8 bases respectively, with 9 bases between them. Germline CDR1 is GTSNPN and CDR2 is SVGIG (reference sequence). This CDR3 spans 11 amino acids. The CDR3 DNA sequence: TGTGCCTGGAGTCGAGGGTACGGCTACACCTTC. It specifies CAWSRGYGYTF.

The rearrangement uses TRBV19 and TRBJ1-2, with D possibly matching TRBD1 (5 bases). The V end was cut by 3 bases, the J end by 10 bases, with 9 bases between. Germline V gene lookup returns CDR1 LNHDA and CDR2 SQIVND (reference sequence). This CDR3 contains 11 residues. CDR3 sequence (DNA): TGTGCCAGTAGTATGGGGCAGATCTACACCTTC. This encodes CASSMGQIYTF.

This chain links TRBV19 with TRBJ2-2; 10 bases align to TRBD1. CDR3 length: 16 amino acids. Germline values: CDR1 LNHDA, CDR2 SQIVND (reference sequence). V lost 4 bases and J lost 6; bases outside the gene matches: 8. CDR3 sequence (DNA): TGTGCCAGTAGTAGTTTCCGACAGGGGGCCGCCGGGGAGCTGTTTTTT. It translates to CASSSFRQGAAGELFF.

The chain recombines TRBV27 with TRBJ2-3; a weak D match, TRBD2 (5 bases). The germline V and J ends were trimmed by 3 bases and 1 base, with 8 bases remaining between them. CDR1 is MNHEY and CDR2 is SMNVEV in the germline V gene (reference sequence). The CDR3 is made up of 14 amino acids. The CDR3 DNA sequence: TGTGCCAGCAGTTTCTCGCGGGGCACAGATACGCAGTATTTT. Encoded protein: CASSFSRGTDTQYF.

J is TRBJ1-2 and V is TRBV11-2; D unclear. Germline CDR1 reads SGHAT; CDR2 reads FQNNGV. The CDR3 runs to 13 residues. V was shortened by 3 bases and J by 2 bases, with 7 bases between the two germline ends. The CDR3 loop is CASSFNGNYGYTF. DNA for the CDR3: TGTGCCAGCAGCTTTAACGGGAACTATGGCTACACCTTC.

The V call is TRBV27, the J call TRBJ2-3, with TRBD2 identical over 13 bases. Germline V lookup: CDR1 MNHEY, CDR2 SMNVEV (reference sequence). The length of the CDR3 is 16 residues. Unmatched junction bases numbered 5, after V lost 5 bases and J lost 3 bases. The CDR3 region is CASSHGLAGATDTQYF. The CDR3 nucleotides are TGTGCCAGCAGTCACGGACTAGCGGGAGCGACAGATACGCAGTATTTT.